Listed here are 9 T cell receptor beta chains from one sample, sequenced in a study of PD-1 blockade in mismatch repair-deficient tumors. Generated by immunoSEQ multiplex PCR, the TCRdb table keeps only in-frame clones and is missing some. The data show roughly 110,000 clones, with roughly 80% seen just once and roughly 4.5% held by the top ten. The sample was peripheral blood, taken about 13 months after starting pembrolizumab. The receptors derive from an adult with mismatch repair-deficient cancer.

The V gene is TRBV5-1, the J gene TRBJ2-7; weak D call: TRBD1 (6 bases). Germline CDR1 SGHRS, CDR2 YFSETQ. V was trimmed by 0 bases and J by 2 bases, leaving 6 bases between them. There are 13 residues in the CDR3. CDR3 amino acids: CASSLEGAYEQYF. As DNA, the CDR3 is TGCGCCAGCAGCTTGGAGGGGGCCTACGAGCAGTACTTC.

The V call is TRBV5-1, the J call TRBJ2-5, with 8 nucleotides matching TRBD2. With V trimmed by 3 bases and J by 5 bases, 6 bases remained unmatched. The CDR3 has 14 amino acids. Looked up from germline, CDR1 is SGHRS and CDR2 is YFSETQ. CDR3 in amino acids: CASSWSGREETQYF. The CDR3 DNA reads TGCGCCAGCAGCTGGTCCGGGAGGGAGGAGACCCAGTACTTC.

CDR3 in DNA: TGTGCCAGTAGTATAGAGGGAGGGGGCCTCTATGGCTACACCTTC. Protein sequence: CASSIEGGGLYGYTF. This sequence joins TRBV19 and TRBJ1-2; TRBD1 matches at 7 bases. The CDR3 sequence is 15 residues long. The V and J ends lost 0 bases and 4 bases, in that order; junction bases with no gene match: 5. The germline CDR1 and CDR2 sequences are LNHDA and SQIVND (reference sequence).

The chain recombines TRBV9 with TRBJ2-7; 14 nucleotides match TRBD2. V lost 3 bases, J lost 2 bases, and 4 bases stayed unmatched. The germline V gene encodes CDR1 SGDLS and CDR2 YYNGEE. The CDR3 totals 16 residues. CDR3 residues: CASSEGTSGSTYEQYF. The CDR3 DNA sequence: TGTGCCAGCAGCGAGGGGACTAGCGGGAGTACCTACGAGCAGTACTTC. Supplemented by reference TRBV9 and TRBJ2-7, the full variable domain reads DSGVTQTPKHLITATGQRVTLRCSPRSGDLSVYWYQQSLDQGLQFLIQYYNGEERAKGNILERFSAQQFPDLHSELNLSSLELGDSALYFCASSEGTSGSTYEQYFGPGTRLTVT.

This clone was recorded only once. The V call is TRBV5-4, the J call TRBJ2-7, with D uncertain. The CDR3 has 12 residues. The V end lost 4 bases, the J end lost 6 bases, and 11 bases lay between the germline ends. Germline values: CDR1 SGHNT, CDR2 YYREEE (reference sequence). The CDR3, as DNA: TGTGCCAGCAGCCGAATGGTGGGCGAGCAGTACTTC. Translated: CASSRMVGEQYF.

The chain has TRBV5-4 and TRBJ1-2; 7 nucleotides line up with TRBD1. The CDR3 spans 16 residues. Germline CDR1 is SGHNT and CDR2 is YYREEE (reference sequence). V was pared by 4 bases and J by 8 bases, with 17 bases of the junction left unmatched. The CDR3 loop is CASSTSLTGTARGYTF. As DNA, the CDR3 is TGTGCCAGCAGCACCTCCCTGACAGGGACAGCAAGGGGCTACACCTTC.

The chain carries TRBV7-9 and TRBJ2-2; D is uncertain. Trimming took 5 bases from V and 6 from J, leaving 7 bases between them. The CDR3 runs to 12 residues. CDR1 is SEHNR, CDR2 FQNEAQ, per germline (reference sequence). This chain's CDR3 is CASSHPAGELFF. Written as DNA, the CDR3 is TGTGCCAGCAGCCATCCCGCCGGGGAGCTGTTTTTT.

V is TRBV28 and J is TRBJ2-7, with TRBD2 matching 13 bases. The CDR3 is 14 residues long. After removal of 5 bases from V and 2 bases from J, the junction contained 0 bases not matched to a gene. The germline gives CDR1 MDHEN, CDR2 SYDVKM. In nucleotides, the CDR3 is TGTGCCAGCAGTACTAGCGGGAGGGCCTACGAGCAGTACTTC. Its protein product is CASSTSGRAYEQYF.

CDR3: CASRTVGRESDTQYF. CDR3 DNA sequence: TGTGCCAGTCGTACCGTAGGTCGGGAGTCAGATACGCAGTATTTT. This rearrangement joins TRBV19 to TRBJ2-3; D is possibly TRBD2 (6 bases). This CDR3 contains 15 residues. Germline V CDR1 and CDR2: LNHDA, SQIVND (reference sequence). Trimming stripped 8 bases from V and 4 bases from J, with 19 bases between.